Listed below are T cell receptor beta chains from one sample, sequenced in a study of patients and donors after allogeneic stem cell transplantation. One entry per CDR3 protein results from TCRdb running MiXCR on the RT-PCR reads. The sample gives over 400,000 distinct CDR3 sequences, around 15% of which show up once; around 7.9% is in the top ten. Sequenced material: blood, either unsorted or a sorted T cell fraction (not recorded which). These receptors all come from a human donor who was either an allogeneic HSCT recipient or a stem cell or donor lymphocyte infusion donor (not recorded which). It is not recorded whose cells these are; they may come from a transplant donor. CDR3s include the opening cysteine and the closing phenylalanine or tryptophan. A D gene is named only where the DNA matches it firmly. Clone size is given for some rows only: seen once, a few or many times, or a class if the clone is expanded.

v_call,d_call,clone_size,j_call,cdr3_nt,cdr3_aa
TRBV6-1,.,few,TRBJ1-1,TGTGCCAGCAGTCCCCTCTCAACACGTACCCTAGAAGCTTTCTTT,CASSPLSTRTLEAFF
TRBV18,.,few,TRBJ1-3,TGTGCCAGCTCACCTCCGTCCTCTCCCTCTGGAAACACCATATATTTT,CASSPPSSPSGNTIYF
TRBV20-1,.,few,TRBJ1-5,TGCAGTGCCACACCTCGAGGGGCGGGGAATCAGCCCCAGCATTTT,CSATPRGAGNQPQHF
TRBV4-2,.,few,TRBJ2-5,TGTGCCAGCAGCCAAGTCTCCGGGACTCAGGGGTGGGAGACCCAGTACTTC,CASSQVSGTQGWETQYF
TRBV18,.,.,TRBJ2-6,TGTGCCAGCTCTGACCAGGTGGGCTCTGGGGCCAACGTCCTGACTTTC,CASSDQVGSGANVLTF
TRBV7-2,TRBD1,.,TRBJ1-5,TGTGCCAGCAGCTTAGTCGGACAGGGGAGTAGTCAGCCCCAGCATTTT,CASSLVGQGSSQPQHF
TRBV27,.,.,TRBJ1-5,TGTGCCACCAGTGGACGCAGCAATCAGCCCCAGCATTTT,CATSGRSNQPQHF
TRBV29-1,.,many,TRBJ1-5,TGCAGCGTTCAACAGACGGGAAATCAGCCCCAGCATTTT,CSVQQTGNQPQHF
TRBV6-4,.,few,TRBJ1-2,TGTGCCAGCAGTGACTCCCCGGGACTGAAGTCGGTGGGCTACACCTTC,CASSDSPGLKSVGYTF
TRBV20-1,.,few,TRBJ2-6,TGCAGTGCTAGGACTGGGGCCAACGTCCTGACTTTC,CSARTGANVLTF
TRBV9,.,.,TRBJ2-1,TGTGCCAGCAGCGTAGTGGGGGAAAGCTCCTACAATGAGCGGTTCTTC,CASSVVGESSYNERFF
TRBV4-1,TRBD2,.,TRBJ2-1,TGCGCCAGCAGCCCCCTAGCGGGGAGGGATGAGCAGTTCTTC,CASSPLAGRDEQFF
TRBV5-1,TRBD1,many,TRBJ2-7,TGCGCCAGCAGCTCCAGGGGGAACCCCTACGAGCAGTACTTC,CASSSRGNPYEQYF
TRBV5-6,.,.,TRBJ1-1,TGTGCCAGCAGCTTGTTAGGGAGTACAGGGGAAGCTTTCTTT,CASSLLGSTGEAFF
TRBV20-1,.,.,TRBJ1-1,TGCAGTGCTAAAGCCCCCCGTAGCGGCTCTAGCACTGAAGCTTTCTTT,CSAKAPRSGSSTEAFF
TRBV24-1,TRBD1,few,TRBJ2-5,TGTGCCACCAGTGATACAGGACAGGGTCGAGAGACCCAGTACTTC,CATSDTGQGRETQYF
TRBV7-3,TRBD1,.,TRBJ1-3,TGTGCCAGCAGCCGACAAGGGGGCGCCGGAAACACCATATATTTT,CASSRQGGAGNTIYF
TRBV6-2/TRBV6-3,.,many,TRBJ1-2,TGTGCCAGCAGTCAGGGTGGGGGCTACACCTTC,CASSQGGGYTF
TRBV4-3,TRBD1,many,TRBJ2-1,TGCGCCAGCAGCCAAGGGGACAGGGGGTGGAATGAGCAGTTCTTC,CASSQGDRGWNEQFF
TRBV7-2,TRBD1,.,TRBJ1-6,TGTGCCAGCAGCCGGGGACAGGGAAACAATTCACCCCTCCACTTT,CASSRGQGNNSPLHF
TRBV12-3/TRBV12-4,.,few,TRBJ1-4,TGTGCCAGCAGTTTAGCGCGGCAGGGTAATGAAAAACTGTTTTTT,CASSLARQGNEKLFF
TRBV6-5,TRBD2,few,TRBJ2-3,TGTGCCAGCAGTTACTCTGCTAGCGGGAGCACAGATACGCAGTATTTT,CASSYSASGSTDTQYF
TRBV12-3/TRBV12-4,.,few,TRBJ1-2,TGTGCCAGCAGTCCTTACAGTTCTAACTATGGCTACACCTTC,CASSPYSSNYGYTF
TRBV6-6,.,.,TRBJ1-6,TGTGCCAGCTCGAGGGCTAATAATTCACCCCTCCACTTT,CASSRANNSPLHF
TRBV4-1,.,.,TRBJ2-3,TGCGCCAGCAGCCAATGGGGGGTTATGATCACAGATACGCAGTATTTT,CASSQWGVMITDTQYF
TRBV5-8,.,few,TRBJ2-1,TGTGCCAGCAGCCGAGGGGAATACAATGAGCAGTTCTTC,CASSRGEYNEQFF